A single TCR beta chain is shown here with its context. The data are from a study of shared clonotypes between healthy human individuals. The protocol was immunoSEQ multiplex PCR, while the TCRdb copy is restricted to in-frame clones and leaves out a portion. The table records around 1.6 million clones, 95% to 99% of them present only once. The CDR3 has 13 amino acids. Trimming removed 4 bases at V and 4 bases at J, with 11 bases between. From germline, CDR1 is SGHRS and CDR2 YFSETQ. This chain connects TRBV5-1 to TRBJ1-2; no reliable D call. The receptor's source is a man aged 25 to 45 in good health. Sequencing was performed on naive CD4+ T cells sorted from blood. Subset of the sample: CD45RA+ positively selected. CDR3 bases: TGCGCCAGCAGCGCGGCAGCTACCTATGGCTACACCTTC. Translated, it gives CASSAAATYGYTF.